A selection of T cell receptor beta chains follows, all from one sample in a study of cytomegalovirus exposure and HLA in healthy donors. Data came from immunoSEQ multiplex PCR; TCRdb stores just in-frame clones and leaves some out. The sample consists of approximately 190,000 clones, around 84% of them appearing once. Input material: PBMCs. The source is a man aged 40-49 years in good health and CMV-seropositive. Each CDR3 is given with its conserved first and last residue. The D gene is left open where the match is weak. Only part of the rows carry a size: once, few, many, or a class if the clone is expanded.

j_gene	d_gene	v_gene	abundance	CDR3nt	CDR3aa
TRBJ1-3	.	TRBV18	few	TGTGCCAGCTCAACCGACAGGAGCTCTGGAAACACCATATATTTT	CASSTDRSSGNTIYF
TRBJ2-7	TRBD1	TRBV5-6	once	TGTGCCAGCAGGGCGGGGACAGGGGTAACCTACGAGCAGTACTTC	CASRAGTGVTYEQYF
TRBJ2-7	.	TRBV10-1	.	TGCGCCAGCAGTGGACAGGCCCAATACGAGCAGTACTTC	CASSGQAQYEQYF
TRBJ1-1	TRBD1	TRBV6-5	.	TGTGCCAGCAGTCGCCGACAGGGGGGGTACACTGAAGCTTTCTTT	CASSRRQGGYTEAFF
TRBJ2-2	.	TRBV13	few	TGTGCCAGCATGACAGCTCCCACCGGGGAGCTGTTTTTT	CASMTAPTGELFF
TRBJ2-7	TRBD2	TRBV5-8	.	TGTGCCAGCAGCTTGTCTAGCGGGGGGGCTGAAGAGCAGTACTTC	CASSLSSGGAEEQYF
TRBJ2-7	TRBD2	TRBV28	once	TGTGCCAGCAGTTCCCTCGGACTAGCGGGGTTCAGCTCCTACGAGCAGTACTTC	CASSSLGLAGFSSYEQYF
TRBJ2-5	TRBD2	TRBV5-1	.	TGCGCCAGCAGCGGGACTAGCGGATTCCAAGAGACCCAGTACTTC	CASSGTSGFQETQYF
TRBJ2-5	.	TRBV6-6	.	TGTGCCAGCATTGGGCCCCCTATGGACAGACAAGAGACCCAGTACTTC	CASIGPPMDRQETQYF
TRBJ2-1	TRBD1	TRBV6-5	.	TGTGCCAGCAGTGAGCAGGGACAGGGTGAGGAGCAGTTCTTC	CASSEQGQGEEQFF
TRBJ2-7	TRBD1	TRBV18	.	TGTGCCAGCTCACAACCGGGACAGGGGATGGACGAGCAGTACTTC	CASSQPGQGMDEQYF
TRBJ2-4	.	TRBV14	.	TGTGCCAGCAGCCAACGGCAGGGGCGCTCAGACAAAAACATTCAGTACTTC	CASSQRQGRSDKNIQYF
TRBJ2-5	TRBD1	TRBV7-9	.	TGTGCCAGCAGCTTTCTTGGACAGGGTCGCGAGACCCAGTACTTC	CASSFLGQGRETQYF
TRBJ2-7	.	TRBV6-8	.	TGTGCCAGTATGGAGCAGAGCCGTTTTCACTCCTACGAGCAGTACTTC	CASMEQSRFHSYEQYF
TRBJ2-1	TRBD2	TRBV7-6	.	TGTGCCAGCAGCTCTCGACTAGCGGACACAATGGGGGAGCAGTTCTTC	CASSSRLADTMGEQFF
TRBJ1-2	.	TRBV20-1	few	TGCAGTGGGAGAGGAGTCAGTGGCTACACCTTC	CSGRGVSGYTF
TRBJ1-5	.	TRBV6-1	.	TGTGCCAGCAGTTCCACCGGGTGGCCCCAGCATTTT	CASSSTGWPQHF
TRBJ2-1	TRBD1	TRBV9	.	TGTGCCAGCAGCCTACCCGCAGGCCTTCAGGGGGCGCACAATGAGCAGTTCTTC	CASSLPAGLQGAHNEQFF
TRBJ1-1	TRBD1	TRBV13	.	TGTGCCAGCAGCCTGACAGGGGCCACTGAAGCTTTCTTT	CASSLTGATEAFF
TRBJ2-7	.	TRBV6-9	.	TGTGCCTCGAGCAGCGGGACACGGGGTTTGATCGAGCAGTACTTC	CASSSGTRGLIEQYF
TRBJ2-1	.	TRBV11-2	.	TGTGCCAGCAGCTTACCCTGGGGGCCTTACAATGAGCAGTTCTTC	CASSLPWGPYNEQFF
TRBJ1-4	TRBD1	TRBV11-2	.	TGTGCCAGCAGGGGACAGTCAAATGAAAAACTGTTTTTT	CASRGQSNEKLFF
TRBJ1-1	.	TRBV18	.	TGTGCCAGCTCACCGCCTATGGGGGCGGGCACTGAAGCTTTCTTT	CASSPPMGAGTEAFF
TRBJ1-1	TRBD1	TRBV6-5	few	TGTGCCAGCAGTGGACAGGGGGCCGGCGACACTGAAGCTTTCTTT	CASSGQGAGDTEAFF
TRBJ2-3	TRBD2	TRBV29-1	.	TGCAGCGTTGGGACTAGCGTATGGGATACGCAGTATTTT	CSVGTSVWDTQYF
TRBJ2-5	.	TRBV7-9	.	TGTGCCAGCAGCTTGTCAGGGGTAGAGACCCAGTACTTC	CASSLSGVETQYF
TRBJ2-7	TRBD1	TRBV10-3	.	TGTGCCAGCAGTCCCGGGACAGCCTACGAGCAGTACTTC	CASSPGTAYEQYF
TRBJ1-1	TRBD1	TRBV2	.	TGTGCCAGCAGTGAAGGGCAGGGGGCGGGGGCTGAAGCTTTCTTT	CASSEGQGAGAEAFF
TRBJ2-1	TRBD2	TRBV7-9	.	TGTGCCAGCAGCTGGGGAGGAGCGGGAGTCGGAAAGGGGCAGTTCTTC	CASSWGGAGVGKGQFF
TRBJ2-3	TRBD1	TRBV7-9	.	TGTGCCAGCAGCTTGGGCACAGGGGTAATCACAGATACGCAGTATTTT	CASSLGTGVITDTQYF
TRBJ2-2	TRBD1	TRBV2	.	TGTGCCAGCAATGACAGGGGAACCGGGGAGCTGTTTTTT	CASNDRGTGELFF
TRBJ2-5	TRBD2	TRBV7-3	.	TGTGCCAGCAGCCCGGCGGGGGGCTTCCAAGAGACCCAGTACTTC	CASSPAGGFQETQYF
TRBJ2-7	TRBD1	TRBV28	few	TGTGCCAGCAGGGATACAGGGGAGCATTACGAGCAGTACTTC	CASRDTGEHYEQYF
TRBJ2-7	TRBD1	TRBV7-9	.	TGTGCCAGCAGTCTCCCGGGACAGTATCCTCTCGAGCAGTACTTC	CASSLPGQYPLEQYF
TRBJ2-7	.	TRBV5-8	.	TGTGCCAGCAGCCAGTCGTACGAGCAGTACTTC	CASSQSYEQYF
TRBJ2-7	.	TRBV27	.	TGTGCCAGCAGTTCGGTGGGTACGGGCGAGCAGTACTTC	CASSSVGTGEQYF
TRBJ2-7	TRBD1	TRBV27	.	TGTGCCAGCAGACTACAGGGGGCATCCTACGAGCAGTACTTC	CASRLQGASYEQYF
TRBJ2-7	.	TRBV18	.	TGTGCCAGCTCACCAGTCCAGGATGCCGTAGGCGAGCAGTACTTC	CASSPVQDAVGEQYF
TRBJ1-1	.	TRBV6-5	.	TGTGCCAGCAGTTACTCCGGGGGGGCCGACACTGAAGCTTTCTTT	CASSYSGGADTEAFF
TRBJ1-1	.	TRBV5-4	.	TGTGCCAGCAGCTTAACAGGGCCGAACACTGAAGCTTTCTTT	CASSLTGPNTEAFF